This entry lists 28 T cell receptor beta chains sequenced from one sample in a study of blood T cell repertoires in COVID-19. The data were produced by immunoSEQ multiplex PCR, yet TCRdb's version contains in-frame clones alone and is incomplete. The data show 140,000 to 150,000 clones, with around three quarters seen just once and 4.2% held by the top ten. The sequencing input was peripheral blood. Source of these receptors: a man in his fifties or sixties with acute or convalescent COVID-19.

The rearrangement joins TRBV11-2 to TRBJ2-7; 7 bases map to TRBD1. The CDR3 extends over 16 amino acids. With 1 base clipped from V and 0 bases from J, the junction kept 6 bases outside the gene matches. Germline assignment: CDR1 SGHAT and CDR2 FQNNGV. CDR3 residues: CASSLGQGPFSYEQYF. The CDR3 DNA reads as TGTGCCAGCAGCTTAGGACAGGGACCATTCTCCTACGAGCAGTACTTC. The whole variable domain, filled in from reference TRBV11-2 and TRBJ2-7, reads EAGVAQSPRYKIIEKRQSVAFWCNPISGHATLYWYQQILGQGPKLLIQFQNNGVVDDSQLPKDRFSAERLKGVDSTLKIQPAKLEDSAVYLCASSLGQGPFSYEQYFGPGTRLTVT.

The rearrangement joins TRBV6-5 to TRBJ1-1, with D tentatively TRBD1 (6 bases). Germline V gene sequence: CDR1 MNHEY, CDR2 SVGAGI. This CDR3 spans 14 amino acids. V lost 4 bases and J lost 5, with 14 bases in between. DNA of the CDR3: TGTGCCAGCAGTTTCCACAGGGACGAGACTGAAGCTTTCTTT. Translation gives CASSFHRDETEAFF.

The chain has TRBV19 and TRBJ2-3; TRBD2 matches 7 bases. CDR3 size: 14 residues. Germline assignment: CDR1 LNHDA and CDR2 SQIVND (reference sequence). V shed 8 bases and J 5 bases; nucleotides not matched to a gene: 10. This CDR3 is CASGRGSGGDTQYF. DNA for the CDR3: TGTGCCAGTGGGCGGGGGAGTGGTGGAGATACGCAGTATTTT.

The V gene is TRBV21-1, the J gene TRBJ2-1; the DNA was not compared with TRBD2, the D call given in the table. TRBV21-1 is marked as a pseudogene. This CDR3 has 17 amino acids. The DNA of the CDR3 is TGTGCCAGCAGTCGGCTAGCGGGAGTCGAACCATACAATGAGCAGTTCTTC. This sequence encodes CASSRLAGVEPYNEQFF.

The chain uses TRBV18 and TRBJ1-2; 7 nucleotides match TRBD1. Germline lookup yields CDR1 KGHSH and CDR2 LQKENI. J gave up 0 bases and V 2 bases, and 3 bases lay outside the gene matches. The length of the CDR3 is 15 residues. The CDR3 nucleotides read TGTGCCAGCTCACCAGCGACAGGGCCTAACTATGGCTACACCTTC. It yields the protein CASSPATGPNYGYTF.

The genes are TRBV19 and TRBJ1-2; 11 bases fit TRBD1. The ends lost 5 bases at V and 5 bases at J; junction bases unmatched: 13. This CDR3 has 17 residues. Germline V gives CDR1 LNHDA, CDR2 SQIVND (reference sequence). CDR3 protein: CASSAQDRGRVSYGYTF. The CDR3 region has the DNA TGTGCCAGTAGTGCCCAGGACAGGGGGCGCGTTTCTTATGGCTACACCTTC.

Concerning this clone: This sample includes further DNA sequences coding for the same CDR3. The chain has TRBV18 and TRBJ1-1; D perhaps matches TRBD1 (5 bases). The CDR3 covers 13 residues. V was clipped by 4 bases and J by 1 base, with 7 bases between them. From germline, CDR1 is KGHSH and CDR2 LQKENI. The chain's CDR3 is CASSLDRNTEAFF. The CDR3 nucleotides read TGTGCCAGCTCACTTGACAGGAACACTGAAGCTTTCTTT.

The rearrangement links TRBV7-8 to TRBJ1-5; 8 nucleotides align to TRBD1. CDR3 length equals 14 residues. Trimming at V came to 5 bases and at J to 6 bases, leaving 6 bases not matched to a gene. Germline CDR1 reads SGHVS; CDR2 reads FQNEAQ. This chain's CDR3 is CASSPGQGGQPQHF. In nucleotides, the CDR3 is TGTGCCAGCAGCCCCGGACAGGGTGGTCAGCCCCAGCATTTT.

The gene calls are TRBV6-1 and TRBJ2-5; 7 bases agree with TRBD2. V lost 5 bases and J lost 3; bases outside the gene matches: 6. Looked up from germline, CDR1 is MNHNS and CDR2 is SASEGT. This CDR3 has 14 residues. The CDR3 DNA reads TGTGCCAGCAGTTCTACTAGCGTTGAAGAGACCCAGTACTTC. This gives the protein CASSSTSVEETQYF.

This clone was recorded a few times. The gene calls are TRBV28 and TRBJ2-7; D is uncertain. CDR1 and CDR2 from the germline V gene are MDHEN and SYDVKM. Deletions cut 4 bases from V and 2 bases from J, with 15 bases between. The length of the CDR3 is 15 residues. The CDR3 region has the DNA TGTGCCAGCAGTTCGCCTCGTGAACATACCTACGAGCAGTACTTC. Its translation: CASSSPREHTYEQYF.

The CDR3 loop reads CASSTGQGAGELFF. Written as DNA, the CDR3 is TGTGCCAGTAGTACCGGACAGGGAGCCGGGGAGCTGTTTTTT. The chain employs TRBV19 and TRBJ2-2, with 8 bases fitting TRBD1. Per germline, CDR1 LNHDA and CDR2 SQIVND (reference sequence). This CDR3 spans 14 amino acids. The V segment lost 4 bases and the J segment 6 bases; nucleotides outside the gene matches: 4.

The table lists this clone with a few counts. V is TRBV7-9 and J is TRBJ2-5; D may be TRBD2 (6 bases). CDR1 and CDR2 (germline): SEHNR, FQNEAQ (reference sequence). The CDR3 totals 14 residues. Deletions cut 7 bases from V and 4 bases from J, with 16 bases between. For the CDR3, the DNA is TGTGCCAGCACCCCTCTCGGGGGTAGAGAGACCCAGTACTTC. This encodes CASTPLGGRETQYF.

The chain has TRBV18 and TRBJ2-7, with 11 bases identical to TRBD2. CDR1 is KGHSH, CDR2 LQKENI, per germline. The ends lost 2 bases at V and 4 bases at J; junction bases unmatched: 4. The CDR3 loop spans 15 amino acids. The CDR3 sequence: CASSPATSGSYEQYF. The CDR3 DNA reads TGTGCCAGCTCACCAGCCACTAGCGGGAGTTACGAGCAGTACTTC.

The chain carries TRBV7-3 and TRBJ2-5; the D gene is possibly TRBD2 (5 bases). The V and J ends lost 2 bases and 5 bases respectively, with 12 bases between them. In germline, CDR1 is SGHTA, CDR2 FQGTGA. The CDR3 consists of 14 residues. DNA of the CDR3: TGTGCCAGCAGCTTAGTTCTAGCCTGCGAGACCCAGTACTTC. This codes for CASSLVLACETQYF.

This clone was seen only once. This chain joins TRBV30 and TRBJ1-2; no reliable D call. CDR3 length: 15 amino acids. CDR1 is GTSNPN, CDR2 SVGIG, per germline (reference sequence). V was clipped by 5 bases and J by 3 bases, with 19 bases between them. Here the CDR3 reads CAWAPQIRRDYGYTF. The CDR3 DNA reads as TGTGCCTGGGCCCCCCAGATTAGGCGGGACTATGGCTACACCTTC.

This chain links TRBV5-4 with TRBJ2-7, with 8 nucleotides matching TRBD2. With 4 bases clipped from V and 4 bases from J, the junction kept 10 bases outside the gene matches. CDR3 length: 15 amino acids. Germline V gene lookup returns CDR1 SGHNT and CDR2 YYREEE (reference sequence). CDR3 in amino acids: CASSAAGAAAYEQYF. In nucleotides, the CDR3 is TGTGCCAGCAGCGCAGCGGGAGCGGCAGCTTACGAGCAGTACTTC.

The chain couples TRBV28 to TRBJ2-2, with 7 bases lining up with TRBD1. Trimming cost V 2 bases and J 3 bases; bases outside gene matches: 21. The CDR3 sequence is 21 residues long. Per the germline V gene, CDR1 is MDHEN and CDR2 is SYDVKM. CDR3 loop: CASSLPLLTGSGRKDTGELFF. Here the CDR3 DNA reads TGTGCCAGCAGTTTACCCTTGCTGACAGGGTCCGGCCGGAAAGACACCGGGGAGCTGTTTTTT.

V usage is TRBV27 and J usage is TRBJ2-3; D is perhaps TRBD2 (6 bases). This CDR3 has 14 residues. The ends were cut back, 7 bases at V and 0 bases at J, with 11 bases in the middle. The germline V gene has CDR1 MNHEY and CDR2 SMNVEV (reference sequence). The DNA for the CDR3 is TGTGCCAGCACGCCGGGGACTAGCACAGATACGCAGTATTTT. It translates to CASTPGTSTDTQYF.

This clone turned up a few times. J is TRBJ2-3 and V is TRBV11-2, with TRBD2 matching over 14 bases. Germline loops: CDR1 SGHAT, CDR2 FQNNGV. Unmatched junction bases numbered 9, after V lost 5 bases and J lost 5 bases. The CDR3 has 17 amino acids. CDR3 protein: CASSAWTGLAGGDTQYF. The CDR3 nucleotides read TGTGCCAGCAGCGCCTGGACAGGACTAGCGGGAGGAGATACGCAGTATTTT.

The rearrangement links TRBV7-9 to TRBJ2-1; 8 bases agree with TRBD2. J was trimmed by 4 bases and V by 5 bases; bases with no gene match: 7. The CDR3 sequence is 15 residues long. CDR1 SEHNR and CDR2 FQNEAQ come from the germline V gene (reference sequence). The CDR3 DNA follows: TGTGCCAGCAGCCCCCGGGGGGGACCGTACAATGAGCAGTTCTTC. Protein: CASSPRGGPYNEQFF.

This clone is judged medium-sized. The gene calls are TRBV10-1 and TRBJ2-7, with 8 bases aligning to TRBD1. Germline CDR1 and CDR2: WNHNN and SYGVQD (reference sequence). The CDR3 runs 13 residues. V lost 8 bases and J lost 7; bases outside the gene matches: 10. The CDR3 coding sequence is TGCGCCAGCCGTGGACAGGGTCAAGGAGAGCAGTACTTC. This gives the protein CASRGQGQGEQYF.

This sequence joins TRBV30 and TRBJ2-6, with D unclear. The V gene's germline CDR1 is GTSNPN and CDR2 SVGIG (reference sequence). The CDR3 runs to 15 residues. Trimming removed 0 bases at V and 0 bases at J, with 6 bases between. This chain's CDR3 is CAWSVLGSGANVLTF. The CDR3 nucleotides read TGTGCCTGGAGTGTACTCGGCTCTGGGGCCAACGTCCTGACTTTC.

V is TRBV19 and J is TRBJ2-5, with 14 bases aligning to TRBD2. Looked up from germline, CDR1 is LNHDA and CDR2 is SQIVND (reference sequence). The CDR3 spans 15 residues. V trimming: 6 bases; J trimming: 4 bases; junction bases outside the gene matches: 4. The CDR3 loop reads CASRTGTSGRETQYF. DNA for the CDR3: TGTGCCAGTAGGACCGGGACTAGCGGGAGAGAGACCCAGTACTTC.

The chain combines TRBV12-3 or TRBV12-4 with TRBJ1-4; 7 bases line up with TRBD1. The CDR3 loop spans 12 amino acids. V was clipped by 8 bases and J by 4 bases; unmatched bases: 1. The chain's CDR3 is CASGDSNEKLFF. DNA for the CDR3: TGTGCCAGCGGGGACAGTAATGAAAAACTGTTTTTT.

The rearrangement links TRBV19 to TRBJ2-7; 11 nucleotides align to TRBD1. The CDR3 length is 17 residues. CDR1 is LNHDA, CDR2 SQIVND, per germline (reference sequence). Trimming took 2 bases from V and 2 from J; bases not matched to a gene: 8. In DNA form, the CDR3 reads TGTGCCAGTAGTATACCACGAGGGGGACAGGGGGCCTACGAGCAGTACTTC. Its protein product is CASSIPRGGQGAYEQYF.

The gene calls are TRBV12-5 and TRBJ2-1; D is possibly TRBD1 (5 bases). V lost 6 bases and J 4 bases, leaving 16 bases between the germline ends. The CDR3 length is 15 residues. Germline assignment: CDR1 LGHNT and CDR2 FRNRAP. CDR3 in DNA: TGTGCTAGTGGACCAGGCACAGGTCCTTACAATGAGCAGTTCTTC. Its translation is CASGPGTGPYNEQFF.

This clone was observed a single time. An end of the junction does not agree with germline; a read error may underlie this. The CDR3 loop reads CASSLGQGANTGELFF. The CDR3 bases are TGTGCTAGCAGCTTAGGACAGGGGGCGAACACCGGGGAGCTGTTTTTT. The rearrangement links TRBV7-7 to TRBJ2-2; TRBD1 agrees at 10 bases. Germline V gene lookup returns CDR1 SSHAT and CDR2 FNYEAQ (reference sequence). This CDR3 has 16 residues. Full variable domain (missing parts from reference TRBV7-7 and TRBJ2-2): GAGVSQSPRYKVTKRGQDVTLRCDPISSHATLYWYQQALGQGPEFLTYFNYEAQPDKSGLPSDRFSAERPEGSISTLTIQRTEQRDSAMYRCASSLGQGANTGELFFGEGSRLTVL.

The CDR3 DNA sequence: TGTGCCAGCAGTTCCACTCTAGCCATACTAACCCAAGAGACCCAGTACTTC. It translates to CASSSTLAILTQETQYF. The V call is TRBV28, the J call TRBJ2-5; D is possibly TRBD2 (5 bases). CDR1 is MDHEN, CDR2 SYDVKM, per germline. Trimming cost V 4 bases and J 1 base, with 19 bases left between them. The CDR3 is 17 residues long.